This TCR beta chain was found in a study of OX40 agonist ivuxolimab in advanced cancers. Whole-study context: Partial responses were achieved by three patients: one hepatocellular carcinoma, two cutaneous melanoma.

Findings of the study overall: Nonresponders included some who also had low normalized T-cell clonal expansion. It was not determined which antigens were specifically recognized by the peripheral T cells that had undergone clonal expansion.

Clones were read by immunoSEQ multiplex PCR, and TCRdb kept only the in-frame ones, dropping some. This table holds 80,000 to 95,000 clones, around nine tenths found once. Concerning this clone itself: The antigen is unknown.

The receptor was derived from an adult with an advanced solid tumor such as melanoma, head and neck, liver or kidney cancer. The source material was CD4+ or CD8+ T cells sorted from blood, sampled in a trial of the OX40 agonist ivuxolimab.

CDR3 in amino acids: CASSAAGLSSYEQYF. The CDR3 bases are TGTGCCAGTAGTGCAGCGGGTCTGAGCTCCTACGAGCAGTACTTC. V usage is TRBV19 and J usage is TRBJ2-7; D perhaps matches TRBD2 (6 bases). V shed 5 bases and J shed 0 bases, with 14 bases lying between them. The CDR3 runs to 15 residues. The germline V gene has CDR1 LNHDA and CDR2 SQIVND (reference sequence).